Shown below are 15 T cell receptor beta chains from a single sample sequenced in a study of CD8 T cells in Susac syndrome. The authors reverse transcribed 0.5 to 1 ug RNA with random hexamers. TCRdb re-analysed the immunoSEQ multiplex PCR reads in MiXCR, keeping a single row per CDR3 protein. The sample includes about 90,000 distinct CDR3 sequences, around 96% of them seen just once. The sequenced sample was CD8+ T cells from PBMCs. All receptors come from a human donor with Susac syndrome.

V and J are TRBV3-1 and TRBJ1-1; the D gene is possibly TRBD1 (6 bases). Deletions cut 0 bases from V and 1 base from J, with 12 bases between. The CDR3 spans 16 residues. Germline lookup yields CDR1 LGHDT and CDR2 YNNKEL (reference sequence). CDR3 sequence: CASSQDWGGRNTEAFF. The CDR3 coding sequence is TGTGCCAGCAGCCAAGATTGGGGGGGCAGGAACACTGAAGCTTTCTTT.

The rearrangement joins TRBV27 to TRBJ2-5; D is ambiguous. Germline V gene data show CDR1 as MNHEY and CDR2 as SMNVEV (reference sequence). V lost 4 bases to trimming and J lost 1 base, with 7 bases between them. CDR3 size: 13 residues. The CDR3 region has the DNA TGTGCCAGCAGTTCGCTACCCCAAGAGACCCAGTACTTC. It codes for CASSSLPQETQYF.

V and J are TRBV24-1 and TRBJ2-3; 7 bases agree with TRBD2. The CDR3 loop spans 15 amino acids. V trimming: 4 bases; J trimming: 3 bases; junction bases outside the gene matches: 6. From germline, CDR1 is KGHDR and CDR2 SFDVKD. The CDR3 bases are TGTGCCACCAGTGAGGGAGGGGCTCGGACAGATACGCAGTATTTT. It translates to CATSEGGARTDTQYF.

This clonotype was found once. The chain has TRBV20-1 and TRBJ2-7; 8 bases fit TRBD1. The CDR3 has 13 amino acids. Germline V CDR1 and CDR2: DFQATT, SNEGSKA (reference sequence). V lost 3 bases and J lost 1; bases outside the gene matches: 2. The CDR3 DNA sequence: TGCAGTGCTAGGGGACAGGTATCCTACGAGCAGTACTTC. Its translation: CSARGQVSYEQYF.

The V call is TRBV4-2, the J call TRBJ1-1; D is possibly TRBD1 (5 bases). Trimming stripped 1 base from V and 4 bases from J, with 16 bases between. Germline assignment: CDR1 LGHNA and CDR2 YNFKEQ. This CDR3 spans 16 amino acids. The CDR3 loop reads CASSQGFREASTEAFF. The CDR3, as DNA: TGTGCCAGCAGCCAAGGATTCAGGGAGGCTAGCACTGAAGCTTTCTTT.

This rearrangement joins TRBV30 to TRBJ2-7; 9 bases agree with TRBD1. Germline CDR1 reads GTSNPN; CDR2 reads SVGIG (reference sequence). This CDR3 spans 17 amino acids. Trimming cost V 1 base and J 2 bases; bases outside gene matches: 12. The CDR3 sequence: CAWSGTDRTGATYEQYF. As DNA, the CDR3 is TGTGCCTGGAGTGGGACCGATCGGACAGGGGCTACCTACGAGCAGTACTTC.

The chain carries TRBV5-1 and TRBJ1-1; D unclear. V lost 1 base to trimming and J lost 3 bases, with 10 bases between them. The CDR3 contains 14 residues. Germline V lookup: CDR1 SGHRS, CDR2 YFSETQ. CDR3 loop: CASSLQVGDTEAFF. CDR3 sequence (DNA): TGCGCCAGCAGCTTGCAGGTTGGGGACACTGAAGCTTTCTTT.

The rearrangement joins TRBV13 to TRBJ1-3, with D hard to call. The CDR3 extends over 16 amino acids. The germline V gene has CDR1 PRHDT and CDR2 FYEKMQ (reference sequence). With 1 base removed from V and 0 bases from J, the gap between germline ends came to 10 bases. The CDR3 DNA sequence: TGTGCCAGCAGCTTAGCCGGGGTCGGCTCTGGAAACACCATATATTTT. Translation gives CASSLAGVGSGNTIYF.

The rearrangement joins TRBV7-2 to TRBJ2-5; D unclear. In germline, CDR1 is SGHTA, CDR2 FQGNSA. Trimming took off 4 bases at V and 0 bases at J, with 9 bases between the two ends. The CDR3 sequence is 14 residues long. For the CDR3, the DNA is TGTGCCAGCAGCTCAAGGGCGTACCAAGAGACCCAGTACTTC. Translated: CASSSRAYQETQYF.

This clonotype appeared once. The chain has TRBV5-1 and TRBJ1-6; D gene uncertain. The V end lost 2 bases, the J end lost 7 bases, and 10 bases lay between the germline ends. CDR3 length: 14 residues. Germline lookup yields CDR1 SGHRS and CDR2 YFSETQ. The CDR3 DNA reads TGCGCCAGCAGCTTCAAACGTCCCAATTCACCCCTCCACTTT. This encodes CASSFKRPNSPLHF.

The chain links TRBV28 to TRBJ2-7, with unresolved D. Germline values: CDR1 MDHEN, CDR2 SYDVKM. CDR3 length: 14 residues. V gave up 5 bases and J gave up 1 base, with 12 bases separating them. The chain's CDR3 is CASSLVERSYEQYF. The DNA of the CDR3 is TGTGCCAGCAGTCTAGTGGAGAGATCCTACGAGCAGTACTTC.

This clonotype was observed once. The CDR3 loop is CATSSPFGDNEKLFF. CDR3 sequence (DNA): TGTGCCACCAGCAGCCCCTTTGGTGATAATGAAAAACTGTTTTTT. The genes are TRBV15 and TRBJ1-4; D is unclear. With 3 bases removed from V and 4 bases from J, the gap between germline ends came to 12 bases. Germline V gene sequence: CDR1 LNHNV, CDR2 YYDKDF (reference sequence). The CDR3 covers 15 residues.

The chain has TRBV29-1 and TRBJ1-2; D is possibly TRBD1 (5 bases). CDR1 SQVTM and CDR2 ANQGSEA come from the germline V gene. The CDR3 sequence is 13 residues long. The V end lost 3 bases, the J end lost 8 bases, and 16 bases lay between the germline ends. CDR3 in DNA: TGCAGCGTTGAGGTGGGGCTCGATTTAGGCTACACCTTC. It translates to CSVEVGLDLGYTF.

The V gene is TRBV7-9, the J gene TRBJ2-5; D gene uncertain. The V end lost 2 bases, the J end lost 4 bases, and 11 bases lay between the germline ends. The length of the CDR3 is 14 residues. The germline gives CDR1 SEHNR, CDR2 FQNEAQ (reference sequence). The CDR3 region has the DNA TGTGCCAGCAGCTTATGGTCGGGTGGAGAGACCCAGTACTTC. Translated: CASSLWSGGETQYF.

The chain uses TRBV30 and TRBJ2-2, with 7 nucleotides matching TRBD2. J lost 4 bases, V lost 5 bases, and 7 bases had no gene match. The CDR3 has 14 amino acids. Germline V gene data show CDR1 as GTSNPN and CDR2 as SVGIG (reference sequence). CDR3 bases: TGTGCCTGGGCGGAGCGGGGCCCCACCGGGGAGCTGTTTTTT. This codes for CAWAERGPTGELFF.